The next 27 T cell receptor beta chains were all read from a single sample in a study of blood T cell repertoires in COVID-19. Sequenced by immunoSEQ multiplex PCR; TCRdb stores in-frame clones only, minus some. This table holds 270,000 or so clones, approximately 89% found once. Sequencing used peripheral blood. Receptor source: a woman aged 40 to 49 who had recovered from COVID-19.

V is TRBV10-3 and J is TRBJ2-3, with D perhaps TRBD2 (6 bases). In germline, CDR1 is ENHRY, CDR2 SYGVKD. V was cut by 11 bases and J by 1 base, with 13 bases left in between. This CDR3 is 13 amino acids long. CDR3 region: CALRASGTDTQYF. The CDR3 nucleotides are TGTGCCCTAAGGGCTAGCGGCACAGATACGCAGTATTTT.

The CDR3 loop reads CAIQRSRGQTDTQYF. DNA for the CDR3: TGTGCCATCCAAAGGTCCAGGGGGCAAACAGATACGCAGTATTTT. This rearrangement joins TRBV10-3 to TRBJ2-3; TRBD1 matches 8 bases. The germline CDR1 and CDR2 sequences are ENHRY and SYGVKD. The V segment lost 8 bases and the J segment 3 bases; nucleotides outside the gene matches: 10. The length of the CDR3 is 15 residues.

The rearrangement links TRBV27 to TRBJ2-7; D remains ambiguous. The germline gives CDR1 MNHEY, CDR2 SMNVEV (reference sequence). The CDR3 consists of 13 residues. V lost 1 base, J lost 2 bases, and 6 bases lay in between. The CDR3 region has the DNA TGTGCCAGCAGTTTATACAGTACCTACGAGCAGTACTTC. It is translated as CASSLYSTYEQYF.

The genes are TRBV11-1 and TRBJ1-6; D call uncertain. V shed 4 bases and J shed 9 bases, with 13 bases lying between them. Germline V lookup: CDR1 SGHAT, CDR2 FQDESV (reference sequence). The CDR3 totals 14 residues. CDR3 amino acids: CASSSGLSTSPLHF. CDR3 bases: TGTGCCAGCAGCTCCGGACTTTCGACTTCACCCCTCCACTTT.

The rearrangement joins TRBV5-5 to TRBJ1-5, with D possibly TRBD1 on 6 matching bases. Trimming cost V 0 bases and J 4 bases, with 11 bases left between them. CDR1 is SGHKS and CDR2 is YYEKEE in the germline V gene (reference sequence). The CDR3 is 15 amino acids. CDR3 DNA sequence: TGTGCCAGCAGCTTGGGGGGACACCCAAATCAGCCCCAGCATTTT. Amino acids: CASSLGGHPNQPQHF.

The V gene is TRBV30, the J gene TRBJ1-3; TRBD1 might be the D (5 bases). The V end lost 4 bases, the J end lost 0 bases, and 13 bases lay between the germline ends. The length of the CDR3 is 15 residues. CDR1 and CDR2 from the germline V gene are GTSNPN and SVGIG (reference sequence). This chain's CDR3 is CAWKLTASSGNTIYF. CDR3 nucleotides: TGTGCCTGGAAATTGACAGCGAGCTCTGGAAACACCATATATTTT.

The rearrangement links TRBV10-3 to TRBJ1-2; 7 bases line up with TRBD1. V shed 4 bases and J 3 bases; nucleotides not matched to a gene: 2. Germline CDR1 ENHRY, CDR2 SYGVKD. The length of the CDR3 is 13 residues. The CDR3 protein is CAISVGTDYGYTF. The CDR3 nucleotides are TGTGCCATCAGTGTTGGGACAGACTATGGCTACACCTTC.

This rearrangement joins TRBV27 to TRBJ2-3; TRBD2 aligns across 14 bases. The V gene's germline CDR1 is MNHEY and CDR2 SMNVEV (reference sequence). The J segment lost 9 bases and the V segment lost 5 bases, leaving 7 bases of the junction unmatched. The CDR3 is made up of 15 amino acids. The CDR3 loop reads CASSPGLAGVYTQYF. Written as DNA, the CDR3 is TGTGCCAGCAGTCCGGGACTAGCGGGGGTTTACACGCAGTATTTT.

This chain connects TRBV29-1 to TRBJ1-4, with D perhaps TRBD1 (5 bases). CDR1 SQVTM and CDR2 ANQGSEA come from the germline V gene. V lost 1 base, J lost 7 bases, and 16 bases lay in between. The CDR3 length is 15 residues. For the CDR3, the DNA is TGCAGCGTTGAAGTTCCGGACGGGGGAGGTGAAAAACTGTTTTTT. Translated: CSVEVPDGGGEKLFF.

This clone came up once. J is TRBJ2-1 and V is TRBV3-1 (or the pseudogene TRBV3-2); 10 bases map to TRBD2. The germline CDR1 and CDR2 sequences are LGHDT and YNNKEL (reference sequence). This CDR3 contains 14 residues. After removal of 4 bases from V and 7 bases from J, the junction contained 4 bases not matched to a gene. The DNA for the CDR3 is TGTGCCAGCAGCCTAGCGGGAGGATCGAATGAGCAGTTCTTC. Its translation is CASSLAGGSNEQFF.

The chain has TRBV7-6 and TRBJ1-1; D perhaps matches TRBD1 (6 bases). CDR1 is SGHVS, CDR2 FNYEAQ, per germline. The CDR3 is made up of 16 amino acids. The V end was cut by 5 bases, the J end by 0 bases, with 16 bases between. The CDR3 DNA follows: TGTGCCAGCAGCAGGTGGGACATGGTCGTGAACACTGAAGCTTTCTTT. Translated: CASSRWDMVVNTEAFF.

CDR3 protein: CASSVAAQETQYF. DNA of the CDR3: TGCGCCAGCAGTGTAGCGGCCCAAGAGACCCAGTACTTC. The rearrangement joins TRBV5-1 to TRBJ2-5; the D gene is possibly TRBD2 (6 bases). Between the trimmed V and J ends, which lost 5 bases and 1 base, there was a span of 9 bases. Germline CDR1 is SGHRS and CDR2 is YFSETQ. The CDR3 extends over 13 amino acids. The variable domain in full, with the rest retrieved from reference TRBV5-1 and TRBJ2-5, is KAGVTQTPRYLIKTRGQQVTLSCSPISGHRSVSWYQQTPGQGLQFLFEYFSETQRNKGNFPGRFSGRQFSNSRSEMNVSTLELGDSALYLCASSVAAQETQYFGPGTRLLVL.

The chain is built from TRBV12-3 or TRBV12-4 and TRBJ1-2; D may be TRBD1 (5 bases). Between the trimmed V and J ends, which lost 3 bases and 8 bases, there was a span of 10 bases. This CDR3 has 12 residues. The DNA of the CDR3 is TGTGCCAGCAGTTTGGTGGGGCTCGGCTACACCTTC. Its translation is CASSLVGLGYTF.

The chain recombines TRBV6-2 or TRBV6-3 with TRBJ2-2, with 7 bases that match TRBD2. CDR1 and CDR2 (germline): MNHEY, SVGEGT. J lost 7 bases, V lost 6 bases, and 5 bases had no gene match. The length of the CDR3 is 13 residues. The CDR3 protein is CASSPRTSGELFF. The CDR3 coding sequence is TGTGCCAGCAGCCCTAGGACTAGCGGGGAGCTGTTTTTT.

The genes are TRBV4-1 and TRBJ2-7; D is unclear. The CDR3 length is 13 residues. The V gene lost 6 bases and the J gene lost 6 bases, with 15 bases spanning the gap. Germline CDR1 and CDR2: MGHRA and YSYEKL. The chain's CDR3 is CASRRRPGCEQYV. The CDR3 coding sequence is TGCGCCAGCAGGCGACGACCCGGGTGCGAGCAGTACGTC.

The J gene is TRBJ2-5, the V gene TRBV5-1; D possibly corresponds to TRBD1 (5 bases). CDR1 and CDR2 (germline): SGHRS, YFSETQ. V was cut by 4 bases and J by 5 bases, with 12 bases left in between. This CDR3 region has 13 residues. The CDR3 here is CASSPQGWETQYF. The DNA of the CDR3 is TGCGCCAGCAGCCCGCAGGGTTGGGAGACCCAGTACTTC.

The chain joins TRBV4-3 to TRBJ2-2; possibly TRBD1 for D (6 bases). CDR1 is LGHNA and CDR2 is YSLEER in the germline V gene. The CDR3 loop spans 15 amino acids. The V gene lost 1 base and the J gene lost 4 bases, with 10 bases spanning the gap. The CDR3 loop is CASSQVGQLTGELFF. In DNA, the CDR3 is TGCGCCAGCAGCCAAGTCGGACAGCTCACCGGGGAGCTGTTTTTT.

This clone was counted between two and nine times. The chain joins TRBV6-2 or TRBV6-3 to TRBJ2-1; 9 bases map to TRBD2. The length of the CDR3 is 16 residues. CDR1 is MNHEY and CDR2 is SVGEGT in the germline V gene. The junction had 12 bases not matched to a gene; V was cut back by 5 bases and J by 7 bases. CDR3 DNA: TGTGCCAGCAGTACGCGCTTTAGCGGGAGAGTAAATGAGCAGTTCTTC. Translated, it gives CASSTRFSGRVNEQFF.

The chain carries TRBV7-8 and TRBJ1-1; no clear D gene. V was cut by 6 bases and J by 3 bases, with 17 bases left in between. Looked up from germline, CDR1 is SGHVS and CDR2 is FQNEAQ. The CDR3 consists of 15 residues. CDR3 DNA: TGTGCCAGCAGTCCCCTGGTAGGGAGGGACACTGAAGCTTTCTTT. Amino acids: CASSPLVGRDTEAFF.

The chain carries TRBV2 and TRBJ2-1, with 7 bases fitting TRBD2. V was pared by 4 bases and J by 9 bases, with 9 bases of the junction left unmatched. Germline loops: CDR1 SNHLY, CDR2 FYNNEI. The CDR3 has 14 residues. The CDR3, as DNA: TGTGCCAGCAGTGTGACTAGCTGGGGGGGTGAGCAGTTCTTC. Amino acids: CASSVTSWGGEQFF.

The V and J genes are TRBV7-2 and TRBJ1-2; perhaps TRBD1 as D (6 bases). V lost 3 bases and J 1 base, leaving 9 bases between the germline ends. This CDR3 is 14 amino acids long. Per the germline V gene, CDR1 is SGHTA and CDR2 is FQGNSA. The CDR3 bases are TGTGCCAGCAGCTTGGACAGTGTTAACTATGGCTACACCTTC. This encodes CASSLDSVNYGYTF.

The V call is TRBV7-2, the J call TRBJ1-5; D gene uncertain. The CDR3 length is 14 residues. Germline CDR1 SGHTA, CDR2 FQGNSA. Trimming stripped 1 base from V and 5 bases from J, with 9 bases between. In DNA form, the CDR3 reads TGTGCCAGCAGCTTAGTCCAGACTGATCAGCCCCAGCATTTT. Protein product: CASSLVQTDQPQHF.

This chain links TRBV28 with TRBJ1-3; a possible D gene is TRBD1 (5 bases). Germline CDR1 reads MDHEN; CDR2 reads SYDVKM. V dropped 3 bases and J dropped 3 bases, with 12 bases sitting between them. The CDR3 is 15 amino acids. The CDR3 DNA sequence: TGTGCCAGCAGTTTGTCAGGGATATTTGGAAACACCATATATTTT. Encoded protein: CASSLSGIFGNTIYF.

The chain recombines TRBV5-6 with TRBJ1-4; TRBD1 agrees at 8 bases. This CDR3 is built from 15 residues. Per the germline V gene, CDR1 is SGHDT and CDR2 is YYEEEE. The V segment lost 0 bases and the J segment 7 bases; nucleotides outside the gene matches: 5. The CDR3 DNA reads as TGTGCCAGCAGCTTGGACGGACAGGGAAGTGAAAAACTGTTTTTT. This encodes CASSLDGQGSEKLFF. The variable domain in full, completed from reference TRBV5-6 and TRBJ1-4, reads DAGVTQSPTHLIKTRGQQVTLRCSPKSGHDTVSWYQQALGQGPQFIFQYYEEEERQRGNFPDRFSGHQFPNYSSELNVNALLLGDSALYLCASSLDGQGSEKLFFGSGTQLSVL.

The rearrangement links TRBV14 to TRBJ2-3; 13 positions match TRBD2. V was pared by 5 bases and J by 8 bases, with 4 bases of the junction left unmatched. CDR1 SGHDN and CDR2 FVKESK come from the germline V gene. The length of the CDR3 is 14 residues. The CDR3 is CASSAGLAGVTQYF. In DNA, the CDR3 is TGTGCCAGCAGCGCCGGACTAGCGGGAGTTACGCAGTATTTT.

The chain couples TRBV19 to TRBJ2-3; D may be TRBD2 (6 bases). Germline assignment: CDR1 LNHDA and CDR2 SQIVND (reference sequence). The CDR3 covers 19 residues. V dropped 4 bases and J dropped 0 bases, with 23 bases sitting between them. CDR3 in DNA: TGTGCCAGTAGTAGGAACCGAGTGGACTACCGAAATAGCACAGATACGCAGTATTTT. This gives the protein CASSRNRVDYRNSTDTQYF.

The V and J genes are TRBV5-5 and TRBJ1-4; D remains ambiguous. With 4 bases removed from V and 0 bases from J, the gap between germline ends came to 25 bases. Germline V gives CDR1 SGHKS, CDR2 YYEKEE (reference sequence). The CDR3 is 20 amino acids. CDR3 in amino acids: CASSPSPVTNLRATNEKLFF. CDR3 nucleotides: TGTGCCAGCAGCCCCTCGCCGGTGACGAATTTGAGGGCAACTAATGAAAAACTGTTTTTT.